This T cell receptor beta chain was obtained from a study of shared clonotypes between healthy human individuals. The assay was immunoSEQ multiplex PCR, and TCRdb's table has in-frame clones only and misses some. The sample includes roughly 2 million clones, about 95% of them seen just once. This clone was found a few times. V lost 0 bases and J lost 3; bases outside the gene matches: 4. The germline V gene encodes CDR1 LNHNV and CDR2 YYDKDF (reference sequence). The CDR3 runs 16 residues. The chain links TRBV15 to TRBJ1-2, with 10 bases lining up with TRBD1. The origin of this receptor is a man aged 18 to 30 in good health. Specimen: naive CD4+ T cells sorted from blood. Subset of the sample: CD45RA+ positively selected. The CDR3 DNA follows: TGTGCCACCAGCAGAGATCAGACAGGGGGCGACTATGGCTACACCTTC. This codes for CATSRDQTGGDYGYTF.